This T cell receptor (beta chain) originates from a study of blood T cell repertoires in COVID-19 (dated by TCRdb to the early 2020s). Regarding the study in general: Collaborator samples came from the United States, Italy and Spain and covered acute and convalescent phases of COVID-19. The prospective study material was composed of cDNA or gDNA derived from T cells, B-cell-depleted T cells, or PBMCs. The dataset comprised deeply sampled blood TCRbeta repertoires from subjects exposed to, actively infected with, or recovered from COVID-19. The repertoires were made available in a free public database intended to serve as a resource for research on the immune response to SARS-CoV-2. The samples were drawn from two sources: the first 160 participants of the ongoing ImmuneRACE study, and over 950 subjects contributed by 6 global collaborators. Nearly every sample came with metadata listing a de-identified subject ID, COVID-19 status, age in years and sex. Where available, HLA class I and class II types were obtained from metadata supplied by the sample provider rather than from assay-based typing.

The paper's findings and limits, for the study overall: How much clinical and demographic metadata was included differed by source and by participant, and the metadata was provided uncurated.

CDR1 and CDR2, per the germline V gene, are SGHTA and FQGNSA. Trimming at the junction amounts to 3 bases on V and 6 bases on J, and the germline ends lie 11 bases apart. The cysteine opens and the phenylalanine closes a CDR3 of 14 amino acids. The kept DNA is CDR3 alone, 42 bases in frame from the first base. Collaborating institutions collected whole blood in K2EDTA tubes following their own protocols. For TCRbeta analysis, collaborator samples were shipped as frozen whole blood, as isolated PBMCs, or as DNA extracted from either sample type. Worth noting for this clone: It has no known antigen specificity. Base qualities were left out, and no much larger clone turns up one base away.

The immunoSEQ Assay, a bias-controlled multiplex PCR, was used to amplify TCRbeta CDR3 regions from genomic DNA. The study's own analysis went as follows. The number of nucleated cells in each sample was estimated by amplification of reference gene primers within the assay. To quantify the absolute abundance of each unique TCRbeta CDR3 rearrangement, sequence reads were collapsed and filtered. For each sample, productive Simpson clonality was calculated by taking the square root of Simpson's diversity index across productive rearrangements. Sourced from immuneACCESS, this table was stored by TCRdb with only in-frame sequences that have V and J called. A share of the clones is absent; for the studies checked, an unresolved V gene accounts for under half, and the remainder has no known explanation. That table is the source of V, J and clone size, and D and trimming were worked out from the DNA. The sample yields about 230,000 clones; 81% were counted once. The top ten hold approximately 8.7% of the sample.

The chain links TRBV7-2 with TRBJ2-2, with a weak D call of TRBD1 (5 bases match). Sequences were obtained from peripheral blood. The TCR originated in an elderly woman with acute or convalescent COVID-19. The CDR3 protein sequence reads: CASSLQGNSGELFF. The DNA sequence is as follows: TGTGCCAGCAGCTTGCAGGGTAATTCCGGGGAGCTGTTTTTT.